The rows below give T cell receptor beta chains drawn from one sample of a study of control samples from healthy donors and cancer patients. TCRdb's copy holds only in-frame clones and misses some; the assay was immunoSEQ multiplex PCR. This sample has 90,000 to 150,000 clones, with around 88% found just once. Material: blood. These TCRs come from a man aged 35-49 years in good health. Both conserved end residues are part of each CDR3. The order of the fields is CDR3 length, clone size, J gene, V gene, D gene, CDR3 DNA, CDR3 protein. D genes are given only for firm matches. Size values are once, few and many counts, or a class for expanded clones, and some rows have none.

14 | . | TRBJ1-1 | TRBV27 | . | TGTGCCAGCAACCGCCAGGGCCCGAACACTGAAGCTTTCTTT | CASNRQGPNTEAFF
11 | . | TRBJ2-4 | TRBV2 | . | TGTGCCAGCAGTGGGGGAAACATTCAGTACTTC | CASSGGNIQYF
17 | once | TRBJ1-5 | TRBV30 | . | TGTGCCTGGAGTGATCGGGGTCGGGGGTATAGCAATCAGCCCCAGCATTTT | CAWSDRGRGYSNQPQHF
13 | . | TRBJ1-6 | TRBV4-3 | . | TGCGCCAGCAGCCCATATACCGATTCACCCCTCCACTTT | CASSPYTDSPLHF
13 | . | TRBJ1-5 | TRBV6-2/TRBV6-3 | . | TGTGCCAGCAGTTACGAGTTTAGACAGCCCCAGCATTTT | CASSYEFRQPQHF
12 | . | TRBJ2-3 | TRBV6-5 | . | TGTGCCAGCCGGGCCCTGATAGATACGCAGTATTTT | CASRALIDTQYF
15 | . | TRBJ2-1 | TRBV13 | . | TGTGCCAGCAGCTACGAGGGGGGGGAAAACAATGAGCAGTTCTTC | CASSYEGGENNEQFF
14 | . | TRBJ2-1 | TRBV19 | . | TGTGCCAGTAGTATCCGGGACGGGGATGATGAGCAGTTCTTC | CASSIRDGDDEQFF
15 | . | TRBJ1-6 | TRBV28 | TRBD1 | TGTGCCAGCAGTTCACCCGGACAGGGTCGGTCACCCCTCCACTTT | CASSSPGQGRSPLHF
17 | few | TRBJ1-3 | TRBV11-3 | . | TGTGCCAGCAGCTTAACCCCGCGGACCGCGTCTGGAAACACCATATATTTT | CASSLTPRTASGNTIYF
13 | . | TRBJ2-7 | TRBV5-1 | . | TGCGCCAGCAGCTTGCCCCAGAACTACGAGCAGTACTTC | CASSLPQNYEQYF
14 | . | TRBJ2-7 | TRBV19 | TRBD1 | TGTGCCAGTAGTAACGGGGACAGACATTACGAGCAGTACTTC | CASSNGDRHYEQYF
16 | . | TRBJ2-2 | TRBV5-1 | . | TGCGCCAGCAGCTTGGGTTACAGGGAGAACACCGGGGAGCTGTTTTTT | CASSLGYRENTGELFF
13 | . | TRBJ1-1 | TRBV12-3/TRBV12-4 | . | TGTGCCAGCAGTCCCTGGACACCACCTAGAGCTTTCTTT | CASSPWTPPRAFF
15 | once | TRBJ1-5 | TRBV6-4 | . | TGTGCCAGCAGTGACTCGTGGGGTTTCGGACAGCCCCAGCATTTT | CASSDSWGFGQPQHF
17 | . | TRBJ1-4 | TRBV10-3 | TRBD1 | TGTGCCATCAGTGCCGGGACAGGACGCGCAACTAATGAAAAACTGTTTTTT | CAISAGTGRATNEKLFF
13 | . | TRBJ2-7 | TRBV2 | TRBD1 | TGTGCCGGCCGGACAGGGGGCGCCTACGAGCAGTACTTC | CAGRTGGAYEQYF
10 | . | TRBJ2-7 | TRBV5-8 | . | TGTGCCAGCAGCATATACGAGCAGTACTTC | CASSIYEQYF
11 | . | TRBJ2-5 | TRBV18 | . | TGTGCCAGCTCGTACAAGGAGACCCAGTACTTC | CASSYKETQYF
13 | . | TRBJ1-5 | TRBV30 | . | TGTGCCTGGAGCGGCAGGGGAGGCCAGCCCCAGCATTTT | CAWSGRGGQPQHF
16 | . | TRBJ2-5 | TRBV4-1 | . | TGCGCCAGCAGCCACGCACAGAAAATATCCCAAGAGACCCAGTACTTC | CASSHAQKISQETQYF
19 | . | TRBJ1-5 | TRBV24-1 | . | TGTGCCACCAGTGTGGAGGCCGGGACACTAGATTATAGCAATCAGCCCCAGCATTTT | CATSVEAGTLDYSNQPQHF
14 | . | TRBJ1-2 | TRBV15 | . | TGTGCCACCAGCAGAGAAGCCGCTAACTATGGCTACACCTTC | CATSREAANYGYTF
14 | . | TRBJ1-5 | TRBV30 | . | TGTGCCTGGAGTTGGAAGGGATCCAATCAGCCCCAGCATTTT | CAWSWKGSNQPQHF
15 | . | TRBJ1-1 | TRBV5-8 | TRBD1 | TGTGCCAGCAGCTTGGAAGCAGGGGGGGACACTGAAGCTTTCTTT | CASSLEAGGDTEAFF